This T cell receptor (beta chain) was recorded in a study of T cells in Graves' hyperthyroidism and ophthalmopathy. Study-wide findings and caveats: Blood shared most expanded thyroid clonotypes above 0.001.

Authors of the study amplified TCR beta CDR3 regions from RNA transcripts. Initially, a first-round RT-PCR of the TCR CDR3 employed the HTBI primer set. Using its own MiXCR run on the multiplex PCR reads, TCRdb lists one record per CDR3 protein. The sample lists more than 650,000 distinct CDR3 sequences; 14% were seen once. This clonotype has more than one count but fewer than ten. The antigen remains undetermined. Exclusion criteria comprised uncontrolled infection, other autoimmune disease, pregnancy or lactation. Fresh peripheral blood, approximately 9.7 ml, was the source of the PBMCs. The sequenced sample was blood. This TCR was recovered from a woman aged 18-30 years with Graves' hyperthyroidism.

This CDR3 is CATSDSGGISVQFF. CDR3 DNA sequence: TGTGCCACCAGTGATTCCGGGGGGATTTCTGTTCAGTTCTTC. V gene TRBV24-1 combines with J gene TRBJ2-1, with 7 bases fitting TRBD2. The V gene's germline CDR1 is KGHDR and CDR2 SFDVKD. CDR3 length: 14 amino acids. V lost 2 bases to trimming and J lost 13 bases; unmatched junction nucleotides: 10.